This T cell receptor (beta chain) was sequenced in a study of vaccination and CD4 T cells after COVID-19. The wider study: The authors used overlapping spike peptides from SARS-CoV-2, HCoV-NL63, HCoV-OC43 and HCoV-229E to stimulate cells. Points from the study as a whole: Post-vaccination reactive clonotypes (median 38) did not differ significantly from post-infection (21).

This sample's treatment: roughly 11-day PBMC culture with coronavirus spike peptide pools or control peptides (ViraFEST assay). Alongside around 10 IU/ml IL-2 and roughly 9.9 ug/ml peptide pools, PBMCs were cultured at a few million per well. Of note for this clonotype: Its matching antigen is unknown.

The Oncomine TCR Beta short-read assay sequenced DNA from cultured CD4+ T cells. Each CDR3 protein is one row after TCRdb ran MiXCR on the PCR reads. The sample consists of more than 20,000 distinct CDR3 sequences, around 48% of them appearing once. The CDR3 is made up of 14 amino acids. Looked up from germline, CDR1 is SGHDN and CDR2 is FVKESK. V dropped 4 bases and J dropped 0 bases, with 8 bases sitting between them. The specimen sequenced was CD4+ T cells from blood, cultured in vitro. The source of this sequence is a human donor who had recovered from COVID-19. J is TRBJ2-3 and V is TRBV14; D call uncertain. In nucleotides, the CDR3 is TGTGCCAGCAGCCTTATGACTAGCACAGATACGCAGTATTTT. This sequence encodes CASSLMTSTDTQYF.